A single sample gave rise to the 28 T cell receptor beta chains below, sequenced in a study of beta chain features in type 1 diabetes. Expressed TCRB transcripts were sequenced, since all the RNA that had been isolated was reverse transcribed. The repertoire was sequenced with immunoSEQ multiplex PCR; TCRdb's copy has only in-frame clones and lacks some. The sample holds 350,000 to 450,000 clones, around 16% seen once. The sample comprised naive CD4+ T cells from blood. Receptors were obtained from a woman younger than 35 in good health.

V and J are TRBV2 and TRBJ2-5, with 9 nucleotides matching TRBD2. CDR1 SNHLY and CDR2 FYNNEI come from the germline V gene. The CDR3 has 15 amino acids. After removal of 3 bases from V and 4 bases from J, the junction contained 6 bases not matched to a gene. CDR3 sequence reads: CASSDNSGRGETQYF. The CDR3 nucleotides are TGTGCCAGCAGTGATAATAGCGGGAGAGGAGAGACCCAGTACTTC.

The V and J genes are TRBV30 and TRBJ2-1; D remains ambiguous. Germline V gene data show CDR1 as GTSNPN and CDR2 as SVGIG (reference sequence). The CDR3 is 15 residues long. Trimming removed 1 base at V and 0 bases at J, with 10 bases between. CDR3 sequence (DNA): TGTGCCTGGAGTGAGGCGGCCATCTCCTACAATGAGCAGTTCTTC. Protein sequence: CAWSEAAISYNEQFF.

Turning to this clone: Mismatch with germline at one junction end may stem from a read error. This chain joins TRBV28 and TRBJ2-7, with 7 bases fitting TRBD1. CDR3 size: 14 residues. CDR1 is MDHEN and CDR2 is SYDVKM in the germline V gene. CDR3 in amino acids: CASSWSGTAYKQYF. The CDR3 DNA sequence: TGTGCCAGCAGTTGGTCCGGGACAGCCTACAAGCAGTACTTC.

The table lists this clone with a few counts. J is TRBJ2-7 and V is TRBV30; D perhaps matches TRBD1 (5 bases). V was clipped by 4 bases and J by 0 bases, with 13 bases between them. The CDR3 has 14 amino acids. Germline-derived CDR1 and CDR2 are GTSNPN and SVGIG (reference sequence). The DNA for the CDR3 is TGTGCCTGGACCCACAGGACCCACTCCTACGAGCAGTACTTC. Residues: CAWTHRTHSYEQYF.

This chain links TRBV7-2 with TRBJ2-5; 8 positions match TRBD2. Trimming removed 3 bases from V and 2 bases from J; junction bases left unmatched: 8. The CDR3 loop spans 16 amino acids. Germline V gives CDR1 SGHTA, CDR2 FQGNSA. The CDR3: CASSFGSGGVQETQYF. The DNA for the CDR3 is TGTGCCAGCAGCTTCGGGAGCGGGGGAGTACAAGAGACCCAGTACTTC.

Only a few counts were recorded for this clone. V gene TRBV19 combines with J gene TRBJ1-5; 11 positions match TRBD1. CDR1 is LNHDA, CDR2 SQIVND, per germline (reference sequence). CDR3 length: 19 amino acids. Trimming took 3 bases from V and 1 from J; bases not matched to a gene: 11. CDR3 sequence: CASSIGRTGGSLSNQPQHF. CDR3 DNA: TGTGCCAGTAGTATTGGCAGGACAGGGGGCTCATTGAGCAATCAGCCCCAGCATTTT.

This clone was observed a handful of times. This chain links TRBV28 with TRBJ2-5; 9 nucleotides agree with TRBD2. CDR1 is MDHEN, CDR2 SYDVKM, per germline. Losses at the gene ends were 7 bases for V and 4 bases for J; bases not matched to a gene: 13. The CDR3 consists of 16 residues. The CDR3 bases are TGTGCCAGCATCGGCGGGAGGGTAGGGGAGTTAGAGACCCAGTACTTC. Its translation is CASIGGRVGELETQYF.

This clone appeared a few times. CDR3 DNA: TGTGCCAGCAGCCAACGACTAGCGGGAGGGCCGGCAGATACGCAGTATTTT. This translates into CASSQRLAGGPADTQYF. The chain combines TRBV4-2 with TRBJ2-3, with 14 bases aligning to TRBD2. The CDR3 totals 17 residues. The V and J ends lost 2 bases and 4 bases, in that order; junction bases with no gene match: 5. CDR1 is LGHNA and CDR2 is YNFKEQ in the germline V gene.

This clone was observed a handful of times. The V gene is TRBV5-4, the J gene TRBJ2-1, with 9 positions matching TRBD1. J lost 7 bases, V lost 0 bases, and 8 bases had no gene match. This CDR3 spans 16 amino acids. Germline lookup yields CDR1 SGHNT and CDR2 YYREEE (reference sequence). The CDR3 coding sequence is TGTGCCAGCAGCTTGGCCGGGACAGGGATGTGGAATGAGCAGTTCTTC. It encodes CASSLAGTGMWNEQFF.

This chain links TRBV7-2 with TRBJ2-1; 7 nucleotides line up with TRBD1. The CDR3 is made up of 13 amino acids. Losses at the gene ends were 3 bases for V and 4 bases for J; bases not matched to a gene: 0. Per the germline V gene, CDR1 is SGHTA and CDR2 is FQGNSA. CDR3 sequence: CASSLGQYNEQFF. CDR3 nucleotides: TGTGCCAGCAGCTTGGGACAGTACAATGAGCAGTTCTTC.

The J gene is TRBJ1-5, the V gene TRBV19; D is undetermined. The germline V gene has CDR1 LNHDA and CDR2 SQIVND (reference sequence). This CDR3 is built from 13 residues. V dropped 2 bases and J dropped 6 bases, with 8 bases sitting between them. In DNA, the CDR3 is TGTGCCAGTAGTATACGGGGTTCTCAGCCCCAGCATTTT. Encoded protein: CASSIRGSQPQHF.

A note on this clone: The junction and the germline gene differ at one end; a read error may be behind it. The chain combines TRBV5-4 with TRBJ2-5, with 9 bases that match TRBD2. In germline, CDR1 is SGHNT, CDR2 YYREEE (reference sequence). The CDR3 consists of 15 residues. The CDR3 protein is CASTLTSGNQETQYF. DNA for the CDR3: TGTGCCAGCACCTTGACTAGCGGAAACCAAGAGACCCAGTACTTC.

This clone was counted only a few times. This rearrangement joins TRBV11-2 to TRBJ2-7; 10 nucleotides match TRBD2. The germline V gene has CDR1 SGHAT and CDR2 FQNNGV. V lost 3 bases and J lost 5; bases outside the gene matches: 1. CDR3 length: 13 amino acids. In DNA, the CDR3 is TGTGCCAGCAGCTTTAGCGGGAGGCACGAGCAGTACTTC. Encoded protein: CASSFSGRHEQYF. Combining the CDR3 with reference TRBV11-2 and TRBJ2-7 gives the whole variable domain EAGVAQSPRYKIIEKRQSVAFWCNPISGHATLYWYQQILGQGPKLLIQFQNNGVVDDSQLPKDRFSAERLKGVDSTLKIQPAKLEDSAVYLCASSFSGRHEQYFGPGTRLTVT.

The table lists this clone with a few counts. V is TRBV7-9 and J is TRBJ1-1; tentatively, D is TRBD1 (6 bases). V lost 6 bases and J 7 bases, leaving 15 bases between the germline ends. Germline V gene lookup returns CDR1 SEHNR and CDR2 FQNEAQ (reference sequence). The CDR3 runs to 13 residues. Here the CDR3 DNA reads TGTGCCAGCAGTCATACAGGGTTTGTTGAAGCTTTCTTT. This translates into CASSHTGFVEAFF.

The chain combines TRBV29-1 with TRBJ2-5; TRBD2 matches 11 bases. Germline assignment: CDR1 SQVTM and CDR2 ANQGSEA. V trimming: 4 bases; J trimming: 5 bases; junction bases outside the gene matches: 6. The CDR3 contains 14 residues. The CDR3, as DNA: TGCAGCGTTGGCTCCGGGACTAGCGGTGAGACCCAGTACTTC. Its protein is CSVGSGTSGETQYF.

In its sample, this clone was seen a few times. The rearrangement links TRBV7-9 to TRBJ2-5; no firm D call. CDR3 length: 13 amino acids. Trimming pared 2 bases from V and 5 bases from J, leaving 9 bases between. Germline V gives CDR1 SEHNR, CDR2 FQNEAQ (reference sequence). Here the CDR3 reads CASSLLAVETQYF. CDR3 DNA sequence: TGTGCCAGCAGCTTACTTGCGGTGGAGACCCAGTACTTC.

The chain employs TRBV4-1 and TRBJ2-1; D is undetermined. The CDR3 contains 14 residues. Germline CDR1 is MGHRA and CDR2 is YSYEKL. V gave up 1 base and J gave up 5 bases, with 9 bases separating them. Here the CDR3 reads CASSQATLNNEQFF. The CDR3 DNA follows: TGCGCCAGCAGCCAAGCGACTCTCAACAATGAGCAGTTCTTC.

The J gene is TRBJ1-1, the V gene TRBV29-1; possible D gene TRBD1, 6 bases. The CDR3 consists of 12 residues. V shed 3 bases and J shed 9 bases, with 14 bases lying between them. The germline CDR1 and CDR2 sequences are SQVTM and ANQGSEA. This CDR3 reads CSVELPGDKAFF. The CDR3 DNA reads TGCAGCGTTGAGCTCCCAGGGGATAAAGCTTTCTTT.

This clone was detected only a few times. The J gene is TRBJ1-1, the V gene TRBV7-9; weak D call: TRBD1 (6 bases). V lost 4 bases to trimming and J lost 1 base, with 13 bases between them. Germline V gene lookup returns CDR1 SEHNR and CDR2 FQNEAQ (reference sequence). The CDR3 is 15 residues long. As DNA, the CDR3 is TGTGCCAGCAGCTCACAGGGACGGGCGAACACTGAAGCTTTCTTT. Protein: CASSSQGRANTEAFF.

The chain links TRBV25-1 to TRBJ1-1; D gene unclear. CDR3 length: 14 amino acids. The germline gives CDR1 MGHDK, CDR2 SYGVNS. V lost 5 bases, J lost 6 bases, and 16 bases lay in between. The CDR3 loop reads CASSPAGREPEAFF. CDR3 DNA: TGTGCCAGCAGTCCGGCAGGCCGGGAACCTGAAGCTTTCTTT. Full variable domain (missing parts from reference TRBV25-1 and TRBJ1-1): EADIYQTPRYLVIGTGKKITLECSQTMGHDKMYWYQQDPGMELHLIHYSYGVNSTEKGDLSSESTVSRIRTEHFPLTLESARPSHTSQYLCASSPAGREPEAFFGQGTRLTVV.

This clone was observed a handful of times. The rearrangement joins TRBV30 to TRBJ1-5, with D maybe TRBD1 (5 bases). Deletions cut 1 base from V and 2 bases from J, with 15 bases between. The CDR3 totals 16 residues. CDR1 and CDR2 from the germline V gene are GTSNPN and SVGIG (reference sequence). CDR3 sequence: CAWSGGLAGGNQPQHF. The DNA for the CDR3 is TGTGCCTGGAGTGGGGGCCTAGCGGGGGGCAATCAGCCCCAGCATTTT.

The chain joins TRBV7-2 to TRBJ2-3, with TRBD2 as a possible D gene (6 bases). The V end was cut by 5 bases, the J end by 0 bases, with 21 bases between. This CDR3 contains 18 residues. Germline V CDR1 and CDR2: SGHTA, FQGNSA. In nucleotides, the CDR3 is TGTGCCAGCAGCCCCTGGGGCGGGGCCCCTTCTAGCACAGATACGCAGTATTTT. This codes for CASSPWGGAPSSTDTQYF.

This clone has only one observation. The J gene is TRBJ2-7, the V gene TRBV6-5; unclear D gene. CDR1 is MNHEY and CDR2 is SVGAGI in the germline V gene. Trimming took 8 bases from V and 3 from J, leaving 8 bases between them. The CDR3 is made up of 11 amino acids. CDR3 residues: CASWLVYEQYF. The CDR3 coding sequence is TGTGCCAGCTGGCTCGTCTACGAGCAGTACTTC.

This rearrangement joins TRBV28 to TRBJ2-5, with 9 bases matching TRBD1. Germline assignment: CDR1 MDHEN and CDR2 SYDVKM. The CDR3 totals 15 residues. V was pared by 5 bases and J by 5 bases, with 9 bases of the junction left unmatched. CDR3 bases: TGTGCCAGCAGTCCTCGTGGGACAGGGTTGGAGACCCAGTACTTC. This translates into CASSPRGTGLETQYF.

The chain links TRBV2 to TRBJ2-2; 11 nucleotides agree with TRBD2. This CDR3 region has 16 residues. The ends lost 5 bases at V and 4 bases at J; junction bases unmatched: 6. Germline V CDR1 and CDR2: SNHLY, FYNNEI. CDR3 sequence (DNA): TGTGCCAGCAGTACCCCGGGACTAGCGGCCACCGGGGAGCTGTTTTTT. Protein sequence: CASSTPGLAATGELFF.

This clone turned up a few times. CDR3: CASSTSAVQYF. DNA of the CDR3: TGTGCCAGCAGCACTAGTGCGGTGCAGTACTTC. V usage is TRBV21-1 and J usage is TRBJ2-7; TRBD2, the table's D call, lacks a check against the DNA. TRBV21-1 is termed a pseudogene. The CDR3 has 11 residues.

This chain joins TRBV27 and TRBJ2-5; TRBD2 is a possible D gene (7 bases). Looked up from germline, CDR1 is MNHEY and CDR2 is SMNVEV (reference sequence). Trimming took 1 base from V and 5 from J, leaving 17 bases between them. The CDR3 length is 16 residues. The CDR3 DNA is TGTGCCAGCAGTTTATTGGGTTCGGGGGGCCTGGAGACCCAGTACTTC. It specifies CASSLLGSGGLETQYF.

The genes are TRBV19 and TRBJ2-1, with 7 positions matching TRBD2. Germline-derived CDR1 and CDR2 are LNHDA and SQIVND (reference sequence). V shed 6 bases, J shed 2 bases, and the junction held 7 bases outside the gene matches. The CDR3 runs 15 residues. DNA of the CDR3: TGTGCCAGTAGCCAACCTAGCGGACCCTACAATGAGCAGTTCTTC. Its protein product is CASSQPSGPYNEQFF. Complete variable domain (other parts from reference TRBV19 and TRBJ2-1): DGGITQSPKYLFRKEGQNVTLSCEQNLNHDAMYWYRQDPGQGLRLIYYSQIVNDFQKGDIAEGYSVSREKKESFPLTVTSAQKNPTAFYLCASSQPSGPYNEQFFGPGTRLTVL.